Below, 15 T cell receptor beta chains from the same sample are listed, as sequenced in a study of post-analysis software for immune sequencing data (dated by TCRdb to the mid-2010s). What the authors observed across the whole study: Significantly higher frequencies in patients than in controls were found for roughly 5 TRBV segments, including TRBV5-6, TRBV5-1 and TRBV20-1.

For these receptors, no antigen is known. Receptors were amplified or captured by PCR. Sequencing was carried out with an Illumina HiSeq 2500. To reduce PCR and sequencing biases, unique molecular identifiers were incorporated into the TCR beta cDNA libraries. In TCRdb, the public reads were trimmed at Q25 with fastp and aligned with MiXCR, with productive beta chains retained. Rows with one shared CDR3 protein collapse into an entry with the most common genes and DNA. The sample table lists approximately 360,000 distinct CDR3 sequences, roughly 30% of them with a count of one. The ten largest clones capture 13% of the sample. Sequencing used blood. The receptor source for this set is a girl between 5 and 17 years old with multiple sclerosis.

In its sample, this clonotype was seen a few times. The chain's CDR3 is CASSGQVKNEQFF. The CDR3 coding sequence is TGTGCCAGCAGTGGACAGGTTAAGAATGAGCAGTTCTTC. V usage is TRBV12-3 or TRBV12-4 and J usage is TRBJ2-1; 7 nucleotides agree with TRBD1. The V gene end was trimmed by 5 bases and the J gene end by 7 bases; junction bases not matched to a gene: 5. The CDR3 loop spans 13 amino acids.

This clonotype was seen at least ten times. The chain recombines TRBV29-1 with TRBJ2-5, with TRBD1 matching over 11 bases. Germline CDR1 and CDR2: SQVTM and ANQGSEA. This CDR3 has 14 amino acids. With V trimmed by 6 bases and J by 5 bases, 8 bases remained unmatched. In DNA, the CDR3 is TGCAGCGTGCGGACAGGGGGCAGAACGGAGACCCAGTACTTC. Residues: CSVRTGGRTETQYF.

This clonotype has just a few counts. This rearrangement joins TRBV4-2 to TRBJ2-7; perhaps D is TRBD1 or TRBD2 (5 bases each). The germline gives CDR1 LGHNA, CDR2 YNFKEQ. Trimming took 0 bases from V and 1 from J, leaving 25 bases between them. This CDR3 contains 20 residues. The CDR3: CASSQDTAPQYGTVSYEQYF. In DNA, the CDR3 is TGTGCCAGCAGCCAAGACACGGCGCCCCAGTACGGGACCGTATCCTACGAGCAGTACTTC.

This chain links TRBV12-3 or TRBV12-4 with TRBJ2-1, with 9 bases identical to TRBD2. This CDR3 region has 16 residues. V dropped 5 bases and J dropped 6; count of bases not matched to a gene: 11. The CDR3 nucleotides read TGTGCCAGCAGTCCCCAGCAGGGCGGGGGGGCCAATGAGCAGTTCTTC. Protein sequence: CASSPQQGGGANEQFF.

The chain joins TRBV4-1 to TRBJ1-1; no clear D gene. V lost 3 bases to trimming and J lost 3 bases, with 14 bases between them. The CDR3 loop spans 15 amino acids. Germline CDR1 reads MGHRA; CDR2 reads YSYEKL. The CDR3 loop is CASSHGPLGDTEAFF. The CDR3 DNA sequence: TGCGCCAGCAGCCACGGGCCGCTCGGGGACACTGAAGCTTTCTTT.

This clonotype was seen a handful of times. V is TRBV12-5 and J is TRBJ2-3; 9 positions match TRBD1. This CDR3 region has 14 residues. J was trimmed by 5 bases and V by 5 bases; bases with no gene match: 5. CDR1 is LGHNT and CDR2 is FRNRAP in the germline V gene. The CDR3 DNA follows: TGTGCTAGTGGTCTACAGGGGGCGGGAGATACGCAGTATTTT. As protein: CASGLQGAGDTQYF.

This clonotype was picked up a small number of times. The junction departs from germline at one end; a sequencing error may be responsible. The chain uses TRBV4-3 and TRBJ2-1, with a weak D call TRBD1 (5 bases). CDR1 LGHNA and CDR2 YSLEER come from the germline V gene. This CDR3 spans 15 amino acids. The DNA of the CDR3 is TGCGCCAGCAGTCAAGATAGGGGCTTCCTATGGGAGCAGTTCTTC. As protein: CASSQDRGFLWEQFF.

This clonotype was picked up a small number of times. This rearrangement joins TRBV29-1 to TRBJ2-7, with TRBD1 matching 9 bases. Germline-derived CDR1 and CDR2 are SQVTM and ANQGSEA. This CDR3 comprises 14 residues. The V and J ends lost 4 bases and 0 bases, in that order; junction bases with no gene match: 4. The chain's CDR3 is CSVGGQGGSYEQYF. The CDR3 DNA reads as TGCAGCGTTGGGGGACAGGGTGGCTCCTACGAGCAGTACTTC.

The J gene is TRBJ2-5, the V gene TRBV18; maybe TRBD2 (6 bases). The CDR3 spans 14 residues. V was shortened by 4 bases and J by 2 bases, with 11 bases between the two germline ends. Germline CDR1 is KGHSH and CDR2 is LQKENI. CDR3 residues: CASSRDLTQETQYF. The DNA for the CDR3 is TGTGCCAGCTCACGGGACTTGACTCAAGAGACCCAGTACTTC.

In this sample, this clonotype turned up a few times. The rearrangement joins TRBV29-1 to TRBJ1-2; tentative D call: TRBD1 (5 bases). V dropped 4 bases and J dropped 4 bases, with 19 bases sitting between them. CDR1 SQVTM and CDR2 ANQGSEA come from the germline V gene. The CDR3 covers 15 residues. In nucleotides, the CDR3 is TGCAGCGTTGTAGGGCGTCTTCAGGGCGTCTATGGCTACACCTTC. The encoded protein is CSVVGRLQGVYGYTF.

This clonotype was picked up a small number of times. This chain uses TRBV29-1 with TRBJ2-7, with no clear D. Germline V gene lookup returns CDR1 SQVTM and CDR2 ANQGSEA. The length of the CDR3 is 13 residues. V was shortened by 1 base and J by 0 bases, with 7 bases between the two germline ends. CDR3 protein: CSVEVESSYEQYF. The DNA of the CDR3 is TGCAGCGTTGAAGTGGAGAGCTCCTACGAGCAGTACTTC.

This chain connects TRBV5-1 to TRBJ2-7, with TRBD1 as a possible D gene (6 bases). Per the germline V gene, CDR1 is SGHRS and CDR2 is YFSETQ. Trimming removed 2 bases from V and 3 bases from J, with 12 bases in between. This CDR3 has 14 amino acids. The CDR3 loop reads CASSFAGVDYEQYF. The CDR3 bases are TGCGCCAGCAGCTTCGCAGGGGTGGACTACGAGCAGTACTTC.

CDR3 in amino acids: CASSSHLTGSYNEQFF. As DNA, the CDR3 is TGTGCCAGCAGCTCGCACCTAACGGGGTCGTACAATGAGCAGTTCTTC. The rearrangement joins TRBV7-8 to TRBJ2-1; a weak D match, TRBD2 (5 bases). Germline assignment: CDR1 SGHVS and CDR2 FQNEAQ. With 4 bases removed from V and 4 bases from J, the gap between germline ends came to 17 bases. The CDR3 runs 16 residues.

This clonotype has a handful of counts. This chain joins TRBV10-3 and TRBJ2-2; tentative D call: TRBD2 (5 bases). The germline gives CDR1 ENHRY, CDR2 SYGVKD. V shed 6 bases and J shed 0 bases, with 5 bases lying between them. The CDR3 length is 13 residues. The CDR3 sequence is CAISGANTGELFF. The CDR3 DNA follows: TGTGCCATCAGCGGGGCGAACACCGGGGAGCTGTTTTTT.

V usage is TRBV28 and J usage is TRBJ2-1; 7 nucleotides match TRBD1. Germline values: CDR1 MDHEN, CDR2 SYDVKM. The CDR3 spans 16 residues. Trimming removed 5 bases from V and 0 bases from J; junction bases left unmatched: 7. DNA of the CDR3: TGTGCCAGCAGTCTTCAGGGACAGAGCTCCTACAATGAGCAGTTCTTC. This encodes CASSLQGQSSYNEQFF.